This T cell receptor (beta chain) appears in the sequencing data of a study of T cells after yellow fever vaccination (dated by TCRdb to between 2018 and 2021). Describing the broader study: Libraries from fractions with low cell numbers were prepared with the SMART-Seq v4 Ultra Low Input RNA kit. Blood was drawn at multiple timepoints before and after primary and secondary immunization, with bulk PBMC replicates and cell subsets isolated. Bulk TCR alpha and beta repertoires were sequenced longitudinally to track T-cell clones before and after primary and booster YFV17D yellow fever vaccination. The cohort comprised two healthy male donors, one aged 18 to 30 and one aged 30 to 39 years.

The sample's treatment or condition, from its label and the paper: live attenuated yellow fever vaccine strain. At every blood-draw timepoint, two biological replicates of bulk PBMCs were collected. PBMCs were isolated from peripheral blood using a standard Ficoll-Paque protocol. TriZol was used to extract RNA from bulk PBMCs, CD4 and CD8 fractions, and dextramer-positive and dextramer-negative fractions. There are a few counts of this clonotype. Its cognate antigen has yet to be identified. No clone much larger than this one lies a single base away; base qualities are absent. V is reduced by 6 bases and J by 0 bases, leaving a spacing of 13 bases between them. Inclusive of the bounding cysteine and phenylalanine, the CDR3 is 15 residues long. The only DNA kept is the CDR3, 45 bases in frame from the first base. Sequences SGHTA (CDR1) and FQGNSA (CDR2) are obtained from the germline V gene. TCR cDNA was synthesized by 5'RACE template switching, which introduced a universal primer site and unique molecular identifiers. Priming for cDNA synthesis came from both the TCR alpha and TCR beta constant segments. Library amplification involved two PCR steps, and the second step added sample barcodes and sequencing adapters. Sequencing of libraries was done on Illumina HiSeq 2500 (2x100 bp) or NovaSeq (2x150 bp). Turning to the authors' computational methods: Reads were demultiplexed and collapsed into UMI consensus sequences with MIGEC, and V(D)J alignment was performed with MiXCR. Using edgeR on replicate PBMC samples, clonotypes were called vaccine-responding if FDR was below 0.01 and the log2 fold change was above 5 up to day 15. CD4 or CD8 identity was assigned to each bulk clonotype according to whether the clonotype was present at higher abundance in the sequenced CD4 repertoire or the sequenced CD8 repertoire. In-frame beta chains were kept once TCRdb had trimmed the public reads at Q25 with fastp and called clones with MiXCR. A single entry per CDR3 protein holds the most common genes and DNA from its merged rows. The V and J calls and clone size are TCRdb's, not the authors'. This sample has 550,000 to 750,000 distinct CDR3 sequences in its table, and approximately 15% of those were observed once. The top ten clones comprise 11% to 15% of the sample.

Study-wide conclusions, independent of this receptor: A small fraction of clonotypes showed up in both the CD4 and CD8 compartments, probably as a result of convergent recombination. Compared with the primary T-cell response, the secondary T-cell response was faster but weaker, reaching its peak on day 5 rather than on day 15. Computational filtering was required because FACS-sorted repertoires could contain abundant contaminating clonotypes from the bulk population. Because only two donors were included in the study, the extent to which the findings can be generalized is limited. Most clones expanded after primary vaccination (96% of CD4 and over 80% of CD8) were re-detected after the booster, suggesting that broad memory maintenance occurred.

The rearrangement combines TRBV7-2 with TRBJ2-3; the D gene is possibly TRBD1 or TRBD2, with 5 bases matching each. Sample: PBMCs, taken on the day of the yellow fever booster vaccination. This receptor was identified in a man aged 30 to 45 who received the YFV17D yellow fever vaccine. The DNA is as follows: TGTGCCAGCAGTATAGCAGGGACCAGCACAGATACGCAGTATTTT. Its protein product is CASSIAGTSTDTQYF.